This entry features one T cell receptor (beta chain) sequence. The antigen is undetermined. The sample comes from a study of blood T cells in healthy people across ages. Study-wide findings and caveats: PBMCs that were unsorted prevented a conclusive naive versus antigen-experienced comparison.

The V gene end was trimmed by 2 bases and the J gene end by 1 base; junction bases not matched to a gene: 4. The CDR3 loop spans 15 amino acids. Germline V gives CDR1 MNHEY, CDR2 SMNVEV (reference sequence). Healthy Caucasian individuals from Russia aged roughly 6 to 90 served as donors. The use of a sample-barcoded 5' primer and a J-beta primer mix characterized a second PCR of about 7 to 12 cycles. TCRdb used MiXCR to reprocess the 5' RACE reads, holding one entry per CDR3 protein. The table shows about 1.5 million distinct CDR3 sequences, with roughly 43% occurring only once. Sequencing was performed on blood. The TCR originated in a woman younger than 35 in good health. This chain joins TRBV27 and TRBJ2-5, with TRBD2 matching 7 bases. The CDR3 region is CASSLTGGLQETQYF. The CDR3 region has the DNA TGTGCCAGCAGTTTAACGGGGGGACTCCAAGAGACCCAGTACTTC.